Below are 13 T cell receptor beta chains sequenced from a single sample in a study of T-cell reconstitution after alpha-beta-depleted transplantation in children. General study results and limits: Reportedly, alpha-beta T cells present about two months post-transplant originated from several hundred expanded clones of graft origin.

Their recognized antigens are unknown. Unique molecular identifiers were used to barcode this TCRbeta library. In TCRdb, the PCR reads were re-called with MiXCR into one record per CDR3 protein. The sample yields 30,000 to 40,000 distinct CDR3 sequences, approximately 7% seen once. This sample comprised peripheral blood, obtained 60 days after TCRalphabeta/CD19-depleted stem cell transplant. The receptors originated from a child younger than two who had a stem cell transplant for acute myeloid leukemia, so the T cells may come from the graft donor.

This clonotype came up many times. The rearrangement joins TRBV6-5 to TRBJ2-7; D is unclear. CDR1 MNHEY and CDR2 SVGAGI come from the germline V gene. V dropped 2 bases and J dropped 0 bases, with 5 bases sitting between them. The CDR3 consists of 13 residues. The CDR3 sequence is CASSYADSYEQYF. DNA for the CDR3: TGTGCCAGCAGTTACGCAGACTCCTACGAGCAGTACTTC.

This clonotype was recorded many times. The CDR3 DNA reads as TGTGCCAGCAGTTCGGCTCCAGCCTACGAGCAGTACTTC. The encoded protein is CASSSAPAYEQYF. V and J are TRBV12-3 or TRBV12-4 and TRBJ2-7; D is ambiguous. This CDR3 comprises 13 residues. Trimming took off 4 bases at V and 2 bases at J, with 9 bases between the two ends.

The table lists this clonotype with many counts. The V gene is TRBV7-9, the J gene TRBJ1-5; a possible D gene is TRBD1 (5 bases). V was shortened by 4 bases and J by 8 bases, with 9 bases between the two germline ends. CDR1 is SEHNR and CDR2 is FQNEAQ in the germline V gene (reference sequence). This CDR3 contains 12 residues. In DNA form, the CDR3 reads TGTGCCAGCAGCTCTGGAGGGGAGCCCCAGCATTTT. It specifies CASSSGGEPQHF.

This clonotype was found many times. The gene calls are TRBV5-6 and TRBJ1-5, with no clear D. V was shortened by 1 base and J by 0 bases, with 5 bases between the two germline ends. This CDR3 has 14 amino acids. In germline, CDR1 is SGHDT, CDR2 YYEEEE. CDR3 loop: CASSLFNSNQPQHF. The CDR3 DNA is TGTGCCAGCAGCTTGTTCAATAGCAATCAGCCCCAGCATTTT.

The sample holds many counts of this clonotype. J is TRBJ1-2 and V is TRBV7-2; 9 bases are a match to TRBD1. Germline V gene lookup returns CDR1 SGHTA and CDR2 FQGNSA. The CDR3 covers 16 residues. After removal of 5 bases from V and 5 bases from J, the junction contained 12 bases not matched to a gene. In DNA, the CDR3 is TGTGCCAGCAGCGGCCCGGGACAGGGAGTTTATTATGGCTACACCTTC. Encoded protein: CASSGPGQGVYYGYTF.

This clonotype was counted ten times or more. The chain carries TRBV9 and TRBJ2-7; D ambiguous. This CDR3 is 15 amino acids long. The V end was cut by 4 bases, the J end by 0 bases, with 14 bases between. In germline, CDR1 is SGDLS, CDR2 YYNGEE. CDR3: CASSPGSRSSYEQYF. Written as DNA, the CDR3 is TGTGCCAGCAGCCCAGGCTCCAGGAGCTCCTACGAGCAGTACTTC.

This clonotype was observed at least ten times. The J gene is TRBJ2-3, the V gene TRBV4-3, with D perhaps matching TRBD2 (7 bases). Trimming cost V 4 bases and J 2 bases, with 13 bases left between them. Germline V lookup: CDR1 LGHNA, CDR2 YSLEER. CDR3 size: 15 residues. The CDR3 here is CASSPRGANTDTQYF. The DNA of the CDR3 is TGCGCCAGCAGCCCCCGGGGGGCAAACACAGATACGCAGTATTTT.

This clonotype was counted many times. The chain combines TRBV9 with TRBJ2-1; tentatively, D is TRBD2 (5 bases). The germline V gene encodes CDR1 SGDLS and CDR2 YYNGEE. This CDR3 comprises 15 residues. Trimming stripped 0 bases from V and 7 bases from J, with 14 bases between. The DNA of the CDR3 is TGTGCCAGCAGCGTAGTACGGGCCGGGGAGAATGAGCAGTTCTTC. It encodes CASSVVRAGENEQFF.

This clonotype was counted at least ten times. This chain's CDR3 is CASSVAARPNGYTF. CDR3 in DNA: TGTGCCAGCAGCGTAGCTGCCAGGCCAAATGGCTACACCTTC. V usage is TRBV9 and J usage is TRBJ1-2, with unresolved D. Germline values: CDR1 SGDLS, CDR2 YYNGEE. This CDR3 is 14 amino acids long. V was cut by 0 bases and J by 6 bases, with 12 bases left in between.

The sample holds many counts of this clonotype. The rearrangement uses TRBV7-9 and TRBJ2-1; D may be TRBD2 (6 bases). Per the germline V gene, CDR1 is SEHNR and CDR2 is FQNEAQ (reference sequence). V was shortened by 3 bases and J by 0 bases, with 9 bases between the two germline ends. The CDR3 loop spans 15 amino acids. The CDR3 DNA sequence: TGTGCCAGCAGCTTCCCCGGGAGCTCCTACAATGAGCAGTTCTTC. Translated, it gives CASSFPGSSYNEQFF.

This clonotype was detected many times. This sequence joins TRBV10-3 and TRBJ2-5; no clear D gene. Germline loops: CDR1 ENHRY, CDR2 SYGVKD. This CDR3 is built from 15 residues. V was shortened by 3 bases and J by 1 base, with 12 bases between the two germline ends. The CDR3 nucleotides read TGTGCCATCAGTGACCCCAGGAAGCGCCAAGAGACCCAGTACTTC. This translates into CAISDPRKRQETQYF.

At least ten counts were recorded for this clonotype. This chain joins TRBV30 and TRBJ2-1; TRBD1 is a possible D gene (5 bases). CDR1 GTSNPN and CDR2 SVGIG come from the germline V gene (reference sequence). With 1 base removed from V and 15 bases from J, the gap between germline ends came to 10 bases. The CDR3 extends over 10 amino acids. This CDR3 reads CAWSELGPFF. Written as DNA, the CDR3 is TGTGCCTGGAGTGAACTGGGGCCGTTCTTC. Looking up the rest from reference TRBV30 and TRBJ2-1 gives the full variable domain: SQTIHQWPATLVQPVGSPLSLECTVEGTSNPNLYWYRQAAGRGLQLLFYSVGIGQISSEVPQNLSASRPQDRQFILSSKKLLLSDSGFYLCAWSELGPFFGPGTRLTVL.

This clonotype was detected many times. V and J are TRBV7-2 and TRBJ2-7; D gene unclear. With 1 base removed from V and 2 bases from J, the gap between germline ends came to 6 bases. The germline gives CDR1 SGHTA, CDR2 FQGNSA. The CDR3 has 13 residues. CDR3 residues: CASSLGGPYEQYF. The CDR3, as DNA: TGTGCCAGCAGCTTAGGTGGTCCCTACGAGCAGTACTTC. Looking up the rest from reference TRBV7-2 and TRBJ2-7 gives the full variable domain: GAGVSQSPSNKVTEKGKDVELRCDPISGHTALYWYRQSLGQGLEFLIYFQGNSAPDKSGLPSDRFSAERTGGSVSTLTIQRTQQEDSAVYLCASSLGGPYEQYFGPGTRLTVT.